The rows below give T cell receptor beta chains drawn from one sample of a study of CD8 T cells in ankylosing spondylitis. In TCRdb, the 5' RACE reads were re-called with MiXCR into one record per CDR3 protein. The repertoire holds about 240,000 distinct CDR3 sequences, with 8% to 9.5% as singletons. Sequences were obtained from blood, either unsorted or a sorted T cell fraction (not recorded which). Source of these receptors: a male donor with ankylosing spondylitis or in good health (not recorded which). The CDR3 runs from the conserved cysteine through the conserved F or W. The D gene is left open where the match is weak. Size is stated for part of the rows, as once, few or many counts, or as a class when the clone is expanded.

many	TRBV14	TRBJ2-1	TRBD2	CASSHWGRALNEQFF	TGTGCCAGCAGCCACTGGGGGAGGGCGTTGAATGAGCAGTTCTTC
many	TRBV10-3	TRBJ1-1	.	CAAKREGTEAFF	TGTGCCGCGAAGAGAGAGGGCACTGAAGCTTTCTTT
.	TRBV7-6	TRBJ2-7	TRBD2	CASSLGPQEREYSYEQYF	TGTGCCAGCAGCTTAGGCCCCCAGGAGCGGGAGTACTCCTACGAGCAGTACTTC
many	TRBV4-2	TRBJ1-4	.	CASSQDGGQRGEKLFF	TGTGCCAGCAGCCAAGATGGGGGACAACGGGGTGAAAAACTGTTTTTT
.	TRBV20-1	TRBJ1-1	.	CSVSPTARTDTEAFF	TGCAGTGTCTCCCCAACCGCTCGGACAGACACTGAAGCTTTCTTT
many	TRBV20-1	TRBJ2-7	.	CSAKDTHEQYF	TGCAGTGCTAAAGACACCCACGAGCAGTACTTC
many	TRBV5-1	TRBJ2-1	TRBD1	CASSSHRGYNEQFF	TGCGCCAGCAGCTCCCACAGGGGGTACAATGAGCAGTTCTTC
many	TRBV5-1	TRBJ2-3	.	CASSRNRAATDTQYF	TGCGCCAGCAGCCGAAACAGGGCTGCCACAGATACGCAGTATTTT
many	TRBV20-1	TRBJ1-1	.	CSASIQNTEAFF	TGCAGTGCTAGTATTCAGAACACTGAAGCTTTCTTT
few	TRBV3-1	TRBJ1-2	TRBD1	CASSRLPRTGGEDGYTF	TGTGCCAGCAGCCGTCTCCCTCGGACAGGGGGCGAGGATGGCTACACCTTC
many	TRBV29-1	TRBJ2-3	TRBD1	CSVRQGKDTQYF	TGCAGCGTTAGACAGGGAAAAGATACGCAGTATTTT
many	TRBV7-9	TRBJ2-3	.	CASSLAAYTDTQYF	TGTGCCAGCAGCTTAGCGGCCTACACAGATACGCAGTATTTT
.	TRBV7-2	TRBJ2-1	TRBD1	CASSSTGTGGDEQFF	TGTGCCAGCAGCTCAACCGGGACAGGGGGCGATGAGCAGTTCTTC
many	TRBV20-1	TRBJ2-1	.	CSAPKARPSYNEQFF	TGCAGTGCCCCCAAGGCGAGACCCTCCTACAATGAGCAGTTCTTC
few	TRBV7-2	TRBJ1-2	TRBD1	CASSWGQGALGYGYTF	TGTGCCAGCAGCTGGGGACAGGGGGCGCTTGGATATGGCTACACCTTC
many	TRBV4-3	TRBJ2-7	.	CASSPLKGYEQYF	TGCGCCAGCAGCCCCCTGAAGGGCTACGAGCAGTACTTC
many	TRBV5-6	TRBJ2-7	.	CASSFRRVSYEQYF	TGTGCCAGCAGCTTCAGACGAGTCTCCTACGAGCAGTACTTC
many	TRBV6-1	TRBJ1-1	.	CASSPQGLTEAFF	TGTGCCAGCAGTCCTCAGGGACTTACTGAAGCTTTCTTT
few	TRBV5-8	TRBJ2-3	TRBD2	CASSGGGRADTQYF	TGTGCCAGCAGTGGCGGGGGAAGGGCAGATACGCAGTATTTT
.	TRBV5-1	TRBJ2-1	TRBD1	CASSATGQSSYNEQFF	TGCGCCAGCAGCGCTACGGGACAGAGCTCCTACAATGAGCAGTTCTTC
many	TRBV5-1	TRBJ1-1	.	CASSLRGPTLGYAFF	TGCGCCAGCAGCTTGCGGGGGCCTACGCTAGGATATGCTTTCTTT
few	TRBV29-1	TRBJ2-1	TRBD1	CSFLGQGYNEQFF	TGCAGCTTCTTGGGACAGGGTTACAATGAGCAGTTCTTC
many	TRBV7-2	TRBJ1-5	.	CASSGPGLRSNQPQHF	TGTGCCAGCAGCGGCCCCGGACTCCGTAGCAATCAGCCCCAGCATTTT
many	TRBV6-1	TRBJ1-5	.	CASKTGRLLDVEPQHF	TGTGCCAGCAAAACTGGACGCCTCCTGGACGTGGAGCCCCAGCATTTT
many	TRBV28	TRBJ1-1	.	CASSLPIRGGNTEAFF	TGTGCCAGCAGTCTACCCATAAGGGGGGGGAACACTGAAGCTTTCTTT
many	TRBV20-1	TRBJ2-1	.	CSARAYGVYNEQFF	TGCAGTGCTAGGGCGTATGGAGTGTACAATGAGCAGTTCTTC